Presented here are 31 T cell receptor beta chains from one specimen sequenced in a study of blood T cell repertoires in COVID-19 (dated by TCRdb to the early 2020s). The library was built by means of the immunoSEQ multiplex PCR assay. TCRdb provides this immuneACCESS table in a form limited to in-frame rearrangements. Some clones are lacking; in checked studies, under half of them reflect an unresolved V gene, and why the rest are absent is not known. A total of around 280,000 clones appear in this sample, roughly 86% of them only once. The ten largest clonotypes hold around 10% of the sample. The sequenced sample was peripheral blood. These receptor sequences come from a woman younger than 45 with COVID-19, enrolled during active disease.

The count of this clone is one. The J gene is TRBJ2-7, the V gene TRBV4-1; 7 bases agree with TRBD1. Looked up from germline, CDR1 is MGHRA and CDR2 is YSYEKL. The CDR3 is 15 residues long. Unmatched junction bases numbered 6, after V lost 1 base and J lost 3 bases. In nucleotides, the CDR3 is TGCGCCAGCAGCCAAGCGGCGACAGGGCTCTACGAGCAGTACTTC. Its translation is CASSQAATGLYEQYF.

This rearrangement joins TRBV18 to TRBJ2-3; D is perhaps TRBD1 (5 bases). V was shortened by 3 bases and J by 2 bases, with 18 bases between the two germline ends. Germline CDR1 KGHSH, CDR2 LQKENI. The CDR3 is made up of 17 amino acids. This CDR3 reads CASSPETDTADTDTQYF. The CDR3 nucleotides are TGTGCCAGCTCACCTGAGACAGATACCGCGGACACAGATACGCAGTATTTT. Based on the CDR3 plus reference TRBV18 and TRBJ2-3, the full variable domain is NAGVMQNPRHLVRRRGQEARLRCSPMKGHSHVYWYRQLPEEGLKFMVYLQKENIIDESGMPKERFSAEFPKEGPSILRIQQVVRGDSAAYFCASSPETDTADTDTQYFGPGTRLTVL.

J is TRBJ1-1 and V is TRBV28; 9 positions match TRBD1. The CDR3 totals 15 residues. Trimming removed 6 bases from V and 11 bases from J; junction bases left unmatched: 16. Per the germline V gene, CDR1 is MDHEN and CDR2 is SYDVKM. This CDR3 is CASRSTSTGGLWAFF. The CDR3 DNA reads TGTGCCAGCAGGTCCACAAGTACAGGGGGCCTGTGGGCTTTCTTT.

This chain links TRBV28 with TRBJ1-2; 7 positions match TRBD1. This CDR3 region has 15 residues. V shed 2 bases, J shed 7 bases, and the junction held 10 bases outside the gene matches. Germline CDR1 MDHEN, CDR2 SYDVKM. This CDR3 reads CASSLSSTGSFGYTF. CDR3 nucleotides: TGTGCCAGCAGTTTAAGTTCGACAGGGTCTTTTGGCTACACCTTC.

The sample holds a few counts of this clone. The V call is TRBV11-2, the J call TRBJ1-6; D is possibly TRBD1 (6 bases). CDR1 is SGHAT, CDR2 FQNNGV, per germline. The CDR3 totals 16 residues. Trimming took off 6 bases at V and 0 bases at J, with 12 bases between the two ends. DNA for the CDR3: TGTGCCAGCAGGCCAGGGGAATACTCCTATAATTCACCCCTCCACTTT. Its translation: CASRPGEYSYNSPLHF.

This chain links TRBV25-1 with TRBJ2-5, with 8 bases lining up with TRBD1. The CDR3 length is 15 residues. Trimming cost V 2 bases and J 1 base; bases outside gene matches: 3. From germline, CDR1 is MGHDK and CDR2 SYGVNS. CDR3 protein: CASSEAGTGQETQYF. DNA of the CDR3: TGTGCCAGCAGTGAAGCTGGGACAGGCCAAGAGACCCAGTACTTC.

This clone was seen more than once but under ten times. This chain links TRBV4-1 with TRBJ1-2; 9 bases are a match to TRBD1. V was clipped by 1 base and J by 8 bases; unmatched bases: 11. Germline CDR1 reads MGHRA; CDR2 reads YSYEKL. This CDR3 is 16 amino acids long. The CDR3 sequence: CASSQGAGTGRYGYTF. The CDR3 DNA sequence: TGCGCCAGCAGCCAAGGCGCCGGGACAGGGAGGTACGGCTACACCTTC.

CDR3 region: CASTRQGIFAEAFF. The DNA for the CDR3 is TGTGCCAGCACCAGACAGGGGATTTTCGCTGAAGCTTTCTTT. The chain couples TRBV6-5 to TRBJ1-1; 8 bases fit TRBD1. CDR3 length: 14 residues. Trimming at V came to 7 bases and at J to 6 bases, leaving 10 bases not matched to a gene. Looked up from germline, CDR1 is MNHEY and CDR2 is SVGAGI.

The chain couples TRBV13 to TRBJ1-1, with a weak D call TRBD1 (6 bases). V was cut by 3 bases and J by 4 bases, with 12 bases left in between. The CDR3 is made up of 14 amino acids. Germline CDR1 is PRHDT and CDR2 is FYEKMQ (reference sequence). For the CDR3, the DNA is TGTGCCAGCAGCTTCAGGACAGTATTCACTGAAGCTTTCTTT. Amino acid sequence: CASSFRTVFTEAFF.

This rearrangement joins TRBV19 to TRBJ1-1; unclear D gene. There are 12 residues in the CDR3. CDR1 is LNHDA, CDR2 SQIVND, per germline (reference sequence). Trimming removed 1 base from V and 7 bases from J, with 7 bases in between. CDR3 region: CASSIGAVEAFF. CDR3 coding DNA: TGTGCCAGTAGTATAGGGGCAGTTGAAGCTTTCTTT.

The rearrangement joins TRBV6-5 to TRBJ2-7; tentative D call: TRBD1 (5 bases). Germline assignment: CDR1 MNHEY and CDR2 SVGAGI. CDR3 length equals 14 residues. The V and J ends lost 0 bases and 5 bases respectively, with 11 bases between them. The CDR3 nucleotides are TGTGCCAGCAGTTACTCCCGGACAAGCAACGAGCAGTACTTC. Residues: CASSYSRTSNEQYF.

The chain links TRBV7-9 to TRBJ2-5; 7 nucleotides match TRBD1. With 5 bases clipped from V and 1 base from J, the junction kept 7 bases outside the gene matches. CDR1 SEHNR and CDR2 FQNEAQ come from the germline V gene (reference sequence). The CDR3 length is 15 residues. For the CDR3, the DNA is TGTGCCAGCAGCCCCGTACAGGGGACCCAAGAGACCCAGTACTTC. Encoded protein: CASSPVQGTQETQYF. The entire variable domain, with the rest obtained from reference TRBV7-9 and TRBJ2-5, is as follows: DTGVSQNPRHKITKRGQNVTFRCDPISEHNRLYWYRQTLGQGPEFLTYFQNEAQLEKSRLLSDRFSAERPKGSFSTLEIQRTEQGDSAMYLCASSPVQGTQETQYFGPGTRLLVL.

This sequence joins TRBV19 and TRBJ1-2; 8 bases align to TRBD1. The CDR3 is 17 amino acids. CDR1 and CDR2 from the germline V gene are LNHDA and SQIVND (reference sequence). Trimming at V came to 8 bases and at J to 4 bases, leaving 18 bases not matched to a gene. CDR3: CASAPGTGLNRIYGYTF. The CDR3, as DNA: TGTGCCAGTGCCCCCGGGACAGGCCTAAACCGAATCTATGGCTACACCTTC.

The V call is TRBV10-3, the J call TRBJ1-2; 11 positions agree with TRBD1. The CDR3 is 15 residues long. Germline CDR1 ENHRY, CDR2 SYGVKD. Trimming at V came to 9 bases and at J to 6 bases, leaving 12 bases not matched to a gene. The CDR3 DNA is TGTGCCATATCACCCGAGGACAGGGGGCAGGATGGCTACACCTTC. As protein: CAISPEDRGQDGYTF.

The J gene is TRBJ1-1, the V gene TRBV15; maybe TRBD1 (6 bases). The CDR3 runs 18 residues. V shed 5 bases and J shed 4 bases, with 26 bases lying between them. Germline CDR1 and CDR2: LNHNV and YYDKDF (reference sequence). CDR3 nucleotide sequence: TGTGCCACCAGCGGACCCTGGACAGTCCTTCAAAGTAGCACTGAAGCTTTCTTT. Translating it yields CATSGPWTVLQSSTEAFF.

This clone was observed at least ten times. J is TRBJ2-5 and V is TRBV7-9, with D perhaps TRBD2 (5 bases). Germline CDR1 and CDR2: SEHNR and FQNEAQ (reference sequence). CDR3 length equals 15 residues. Trimming shortened V by 5 bases and J by 2 bases, and 15 bases separated the two germline ends. The CDR3 coding sequence is TGTGCCAGCAGCCATATGGCGAGGGCTCAAGAGACCCAGTACTTC. Its translation: CASSHMARAQETQYF.

The V call is TRBV5-4, the J call TRBJ2-5; D remains ambiguous. Per the germline V gene, CDR1 is SGHNT and CDR2 is YYREEE (reference sequence). The V end lost 0 bases, the J end lost 2 bases, and 11 bases lay between the germline ends. This CDR3 region has 15 residues. CDR3 sequence (DNA): TGTGCCAGCAGCTTGGGAACGCAGACACAAGAGACCCAGTACTTC. It yields the protein CASSLGTQTQETQYF.

This chain joins TRBV3-1 (or the pseudogene TRBV3-2) and TRBJ2-3, with TRBD2 identical over 12 bases. With 0 bases clipped from V and 0 bases from J, the junction kept 13 bases outside the gene matches. This CDR3 spans 21 amino acids. CDR1 and CDR2 from the germline V gene are LGHDT and YNNKEL (reference sequence). CDR3 in amino acids: CASSQDLGGLAGGPSTDTQYF. As DNA, the CDR3 is TGTGCCAGCAGCCAAGATCTAGGCGGGCTAGCGGGGGGGCCTAGCACAGATACGCAGTATTTT.

J is TRBJ1-1 and V is TRBV19; perhaps TRBD1 as D (6 bases). Germline V CDR1 and CDR2: LNHDA, SQIVND (reference sequence). The ends were cut back, 6 bases at V and 0 bases at J, with 11 bases in the middle. The CDR3 totals 14 residues. CDR3 sequence: CASRAGTMNTEAFF. CDR3 coding DNA: TGTGCCAGTAGGGCCGGGACAATGAACACTGAAGCTTTCTTT.

This clone came up once. This chain links TRBV29-1 with TRBJ2-1; 9 bases map to TRBD1. V lost 7 bases, J lost 6 bases, and 7 bases stayed unmatched. Germline CDR1 SQVTM, CDR2 ANQGSEA. CDR3 length: 13 amino acids. Written as DNA, the CDR3 is TGCAGCGGTTGGACAGGGGATAGCAATGAGCAGTTCTTC. Its translation is CSGWTGDSNEQFF.

The chain is built from TRBV5-1 and TRBJ2-3; TRBD1 aligns across 10 bases. This CDR3 has 17 amino acids. The V and J ends lost 0 bases and 3 bases, in that order; junction bases with no gene match: 7. Germline V gene lookup returns CDR1 SGHRS and CDR2 YFSETQ. In DNA form, the CDR3 reads TGCGCCAGCAGCTTGGGTTTGACAGGGGGCAGAACAGATACGCAGTATTTT. This sequence encodes CASSLGLTGGRTDTQYF.

The V gene is TRBV27, the J gene TRBJ2-5; D unresolved. CDR3 length: 14 residues. V was pared by 5 bases and J by 2 bases, with 12 bases between. Per germline, CDR1 MNHEY and CDR2 SMNVEV (reference sequence). CDR3 sequence reads: CASSPTTTQETQYF. CDR3 bases: TGTGCCAGCAGTCCAACTACAACACAAGAGACCCAGTACTTC.

The chain employs TRBV11-2 and TRBJ2-1, with a tentative D call TRBD2 (5 bases). The CDR3 is 15 residues long. The V end was cut by 5 bases, the J end by 7 bases, with 18 bases between. CDR1 is SGHAT, CDR2 FQNNGV, per germline. In DNA form, the CDR3 reads TGTGCCAGCAGCACGAGAACTAGGACCGCAAATGAGCAGTTCTTC. Residues: CASSTRTRTANEQFF.

The chain employs TRBV5-1 and TRBJ1-1; no firm D call. From germline, CDR1 is SGHRS and CDR2 YFSETQ. This CDR3 is built from 12 residues. V lost 4 bases, J lost 3 bases, and 7 bases lay in between. This chain's CDR3 is CASSIRDTEAFF. The CDR3 bases are TGCGCCAGCAGCATCCGGGACACTGAAGCTTTCTTT.

The chain uses TRBV6-5 and TRBJ1-6; 7 nucleotides agree with TRBD1. Germline V lookup: CDR1 MNHEY, CDR2 SVGAGI. The junction had 9 bases not matched to a gene; V was cut back by 6 bases and J by 10 bases. The CDR3 spans 14 residues. This CDR3 reads CASRRQGEGSPLHF. CDR3 nucleotide sequence: TGTGCCAGCAGAAGACAGGGTGAAGGATCACCCCTCCACTTT.

The chain links TRBV27 to TRBJ2-5; possibly TRBD2 for D (5 bases). This CDR3 region has 14 residues. Trimming took off 2 bases at V and 0 bases at J, with 7 bases between the two ends. CDR1 is MNHEY and CDR2 is SMNVEV in the germline V gene (reference sequence). The CDR3 bases are TGTGCCAGCAGTTTACGAGGGAACCAAGAGACCCAGTACTTC. Its translation is CASSLRGNQETQYF.

This sequence joins TRBV11-2 and TRBJ1-1, with 8 bases that match TRBD1. V dropped 0 bases and J dropped 2; count of bases not matched to a gene: 5. This CDR3 region has 16 residues. CDR1 and CDR2 (germline): SGHAT, FQNNGV. CDR3 residues: CASSLDRDRRNTEAFF. In DNA, the CDR3 is TGTGCCAGCAGCTTAGACCGGGACAGGAGAAACACTGAAGCTTTCTTT.

The chain joins TRBV5-6 to TRBJ1-5, with TRBD1 matching 8 bases. V lost 4 bases to trimming and J lost 4 bases; unmatched junction nucleotides: 10. The CDR3 is made up of 16 amino acids. The V gene's germline CDR1 is SGHDT and CDR2 YYEEEE. As DNA, the CDR3 is TGTGCCAGCAGCCGAGGGCAGGGGGCGAGAAATCAGCCCCAGCATTTT. This translates into CASSRGQGARNQPQHF.

The chain couples TRBV12-3 or TRBV12-4 to TRBJ2-7, with 8 bases matching TRBD1. Trimming at V came to 4 bases and at J to 7 bases, leaving 6 bases not matched to a gene. There are 13 residues in the CDR3. CDR3 bases: TGTGCCAGCAGTTCGACAGGGGTGGGGGAGCAGTACTTC. Its translation: CASSSTGVGEQYF.

The V call is TRBV27, the J call TRBJ2-1, with TRBD1 as a possible D gene (6 bases). This CDR3 has 12 residues. The V and J ends lost 5 bases and 8 bases respectively, with 10 bases between them. Germline values: CDR1 MNHEY, CDR2 SMNVEV (reference sequence). CDR3 sequence reads: CASSLGAHEQFF. CDR3 bases: TGTGCCAGCAGTCTGGGGGCCCATGAGCAGTTCTTC.

Written as DNA, the CDR3 is TGTGCCAGCAGCGACACTAGCGGGGGGGATCCAGATACGCAGTATTTT. Protein sequence: CASSDTSGGDPDTQYF. V and J are TRBV7-2 and TRBJ2-3; TRBD2 matches at 13 bases. Looked up from germline, CDR1 is SGHTA and CDR2 is FQGNSA. V was pared by 5 bases and J by 4 bases, with 6 bases of the junction left unmatched. The CDR3 has 16 amino acids.